These 2 T cell receptor beta chains originate from one sample sequenced in a study of blood T cell repertoires in COVID-19. Repertoires were generated with immunoSEQ multiplex PCR, while TCRdb's copy carries only in-frame clones and drops some. The sample has 200,000 to 300,000 clones; roughly 86% are singletons. The material sequenced was PBMCs or T cells enriched from blood (not recorded which). The receptors originated from a woman younger than 30 who had recovered from COVID-19.

This clone has just a few counts. The chain links TRBV3-1 (or the pseudogene TRBV3-2) to TRBJ2-5; D is undetermined. V was trimmed by 2 bases and J by 4 bases, leaving 8 bases between them. Per germline, CDR1 LGHDT and CDR2 YNNKEL (reference sequence). This CDR3 spans 13 amino acids. CDR3 loop: CASSQLWRETQYF. Written as DNA, the CDR3 is TGTGCCAGCAGCCAACTCTGGAGAGAGACCCAGTACTTC.

The chain joins TRBV3-1 (or the pseudogene TRBV3-2) to TRBJ2-7; 10 bases map to TRBD2. The ends lost 0 bases at V and 4 bases at J; junction bases unmatched: 3. This CDR3 comprises 15 residues. Germline CDR1 LGHDT, CDR2 YNNKEL (reference sequence). CDR3 DNA: TGTGCCAGCAGCCAAGATACTAGCGGGATTTACGAGCAGTACTTC. Translating it yields CASSQDTSGIYEQYF.